The rows below give T cell receptor beta chains drawn from one sample of a study of Graves' ophthalmopathy and Graves' hyperthyroidism. MiXCR was run by TCRdb on the multiplex PCR reads, yielding one entry per CDR3 protein. The table lists 450,000 or so distinct CDR3 sequences, 14% of them singletons. The sequencing input was blood. Receptors originate from a woman aged 25-40 years with Graves' ophthalmopathy. Both conserved end residues are part of each CDR3. The D gene is left open where the match is weak. Only part of the rows carry a size: once, few, many, or a class if the clone is expanded.

D,J,V,size,DNA,CDR3
NA,TRBJ1-6,TRBV12-3/TRBV12-4,few,TGTGCCAGCAGTCTACAGAGTAATTCACCCCTCCACTTT,CASSLQSNSPLHF
TRBD2,TRBJ2-3,TRBV29-1,few,TGCAGCGTTGAAGGTGCGGGGGGCCTTTTT,CSVEGAGGLF
NA,TRBJ1-2,TRBV6-5,many,TGTGCCAGCAGTCGCGATCAGGCCGCGCGTGGCTACACCTTC,CASSRDQAARGYTF
NA,TRBJ1-1,TRBV3-1,many,TGTGCCAGCAGCCAAGACGGCAGGGTAGGAACTGAAGCTTTCTTT,CASSQDGRVGTEAFF
NA,TRBJ1-5,TRBV6-1,many,TGTGCCAGCAGTGTTGCGTGGGGTTCCCATCAGCCCCAGCATTTT,CASSVAWGSHQPQHF
NA,TRBJ2-2,TRBV6-2/TRBV6-3,NA,TGTGCCAGCAGTTCAAACACAGGGTCCGGGGAGCTGTTTTTT,CASSSNTGSGELFF
TRBD2,TRBJ2-7,TRBV7-2,many,TGTGCCAGCAGCCTGACTAGCGGGGCCACCTACGAGCAGTACTTC,CASSLTSGATYEQYF
TRBD1,TRBJ2-7,TRBV13,many,TGTGCCACACCAGACCCGACAGGGGTCATCGGGCAGTACTTC,CATPDPTGVIGQYF
NA,TRBJ1-6,TRBV28,many,TGTGCCAGCAGTTTTGGCGTTGGCCAGAGGTATAATTCACCCCTCCACTTT,CASSFGVGQRYNSPLHF
TRBD1,TRBJ1-1,TRBV6-1,many,TGTGCCAGCAGCCACGACAGGGGGAACACTGAAGCTTTCTTT,CASSHDRGNTEAFF
NA,TRBJ2-5,TRBV6-5,many,TGTGCCAGCAGTTACTCGATGGGTGGGAAGGAGACCCAGTACTTC,CASSYSMGGKETQYF
NA,TRBJ1-6,TRBV20-1,many,TGCAGTGCCTTATCGAGTGATTCACCCCTCCACTTT,CSALSSDSPLHF
NA,TRBJ2-2,TRBV28,NA,TGTGCCAGCAGTAACCAATGGGTCACCGGGGAGCTGTTTTTT,CASSNQWVTGELFF
TRBD1,TRBJ2-5,TRBV5-1,NA,TGCGCCAGCAGCCCGACGGGACAGGGGGGGACACAAGATACCCAGTACTTC,CASSPTGQGGTQDTQYF
NA,TRBJ1-1,TRBV9,many,TGTGCCAGCAGCTCACTTAACCGGGACGGTGAAGCTTTCTTT,CASSSLNRDGEAFF
NA,TRBJ1-1,TRBV7-9,many,TGTGCCAGCAGCTCCGGTGAACACACTGAAGCTTTCTTT,CASSSGEHTEAFF
TRBD1,TRBJ1-5,TRBV20-1,few,TGCAGTGCAAGACAGGGCACCAATCAGCCCCAGCATTTT,CSARQGTNQPQHF
NA,TRBJ1-1,TRBV7-9,NA,TGTGCCAGCAGCTTAGGTTGGAGAAACACTGAAGCTTTCTTT,CASSLGWRNTEAFF
NA,TRBJ2-2,TRBV9,NA,TGTGCCAGCAGCGTAGATGGCGGGAACACCGGGGAGCTGTTTTTT,CASSVDGGNTGELFF
NA,TRBJ1-6,TRBV12-5,many,TGTGCTAGTGGTTTTCACGGCGCGCTCTCCTATAATTCACCCCTCCACTTT,CASGFHGALSYNSPLHF
NA,TRBJ2-7,TRBV14,many,TGTGCCAGCAGCCAAGATCAGGCCGGGCCTACCGACGAGCAGTACTTC,CASSQDQAGPTDEQYF
TRBD1,TRBJ1-1,TRBV29-1,many,TGCAGCGTTCTTACCGGGACAGCGAACACTGAAGCTTTCTTT,CSVLTGTANTEAFF
NA,TRBJ1-5,TRBV29-1,many,TGCAGTCATACCCAAGGAACCCAACCATTTTGGCGCAATCAGCCCCAGCATTTT,CSHTQGTQPFWRNQPQHF
NA,TRBJ1-1,TRBV11-2,NA,TGTGCCAACAGCTTAGCAGGCGGGAACACTGAAGCTTTCTTT,CANSLAGGNTEAFF
TRBD1,TRBJ1-5,TRBV12-3/TRBV12-4,many,TGTGCCAGCAGCGAGGGACAGGGGATGAATCAGCCCCAGCATTTT,CASSEGQGMNQPQHF
NA,TRBJ1-5,TRBV12-3/TRBV12-4,many,TGTGCCAGCAGTTCCTCCGGGAATCAGCCCCAGCATTTT,CASSSSGNQPQHF
NA,TRBJ2-7,TRBV19,many,TGTGCCAGTAGTATAGTTCTTTCTTCCGGGACAAACTACGAGCAGTACTTC,CASSIVLSSGTNYEQYF
TRBD2,TRBJ2-7,TRBV27,many,TGTGCCAGCAGTCACCCCACCAGCGGGGGGCCCTACGAGCAGTACTTC,CASSHPTSGGPYEQYF
TRBD1,TRBJ1-1,TRBV5-1,few,TGCGCCAGCCAAGGGACAGCGAACACTGAAGCTTTCTTT,CASQGTANTEAFF
NA,TRBJ2-3,TRBV28,few,TGTGCCAGCACCCTCCCCCAGAGCACAGATACGCAGTATTTT,CASTLPQSTDTQYF
NA,TRBJ2-7,TRBV27,many,TGTGCCAGCAGTTTAATATCCAGTACCTCCTACGAGCAGTACTTC,CASSLISSTSYEQYF
NA,TRBJ1-1,TRBV27,many,TGTGCCAGCAGTCAGATCTACAGGGACACTGAAGCTTTCTTT,CASSQIYRDTEAFF
TRBD1,TRBJ2-7,TRBV29-1,many,TGCAGCGGCGGACAGGGAGCCTACGAGCAGTACTTC,CSGGQGAYEQYF
TRBD1,TRBJ1-1,TRBV12-3/TRBV12-4,many,TGTGCCAGCAGTCCAGGGACAGGGGGTATGACTGAAGCTTTCTTT,CASSPGTGGMTEAFF
NA,TRBJ1-1,TRBV28,NA,TGTGCCAGCACAACAGGGTTTATTGGAGCTTGCTTT,CASTTGFIGACF
NA,TRBJ1-1,TRBV6-5,many,TGTGCCACCCATAATCGAGACAGGAACACTGAAGCTTTCTTT,CATHNRDRNTEAFF
NA,TRBJ1-1,TRBV7-3,many,TGTGCCAGCAGCTCCTGGACCGGGGTGTACGCTGAAGCTTTCTTT,CASSSWTGVYAEAFF
NA,TRBJ2-5,TRBV12-3/TRBV12-4,NA,TGTGCCAGCAGTCCCCGTAGGGGGGGCCTAGAGACCCAGTACTTC,CASSPRRGGLETQYF
TRBD1,TRBJ1-2,TRBV12-3/TRBV12-4,many,TGTGCCAGCAGTCCGGGACAGCACTATGGCTACACCTTC,CASSPGQHYGYTF
NA,TRBJ2-5,TRBV5-4,NA,TGTGCCAGCAGACACCACAGCCGGGAGACCCTGTACTTC,CASRHHSRETLYF
NA,TRBJ1-2,TRBV3-1,NA,TGTGCCAGCAGCCCTACTTGGGACACTGTTATGAAGGGCTACACCTTC,CASSPTWDTVMKGYTF